The sequence of this TCR beta chain was determined in a study of blood T cell repertoires in COVID-19. Study-wide context: Acute-phase and convalescent COVID-19 samples originated in the United States, Italy and Spain. PBMCs, B-cell-depleted T cells, or T cells provided the cDNA or gDNA that made up the material.

Germline assignment: CDR1 SGHNT and CDR2 YENEEA. CDR3 length equals 15 residues. V gave up 5 bases and J gave up 6 bases; unmatched junction bases: 7. Methods used by the authors: The assay estimated nucleated cells by amplifying reference gene primers. Assay: immunoSEQ multiplex PCR; the TCRdb copy retains only in-frame clones and omits some. V, J and clone size were drawn from that table, and D and trimming were deduced from the DNA. The sample carries approximately 200,000 clones, less than 90% recorded once. The clonotype was recovered from a woman aged 55-75 years who had recovered from COVID-19. The chain uses TRBV11-3 and TRBJ2-2; 9 positions match TRBD1. Material for sequencing was peripheral blood. CDR3 nucleotide sequence: TGTGCCAGCAGCCAGGACAGGGGAGTCCCCGGGGAGCTGTTTTTT. Translated, it gives CASSQDRGVPGELFF.